Following are 2 T cell receptor beta chains from one sample sequenced in a study of OX40 agonist ivuxolimab in advanced cancers. Profiling relied on immunoSEQ multiplex PCR, and the TCRdb table lists in-frame clones only, not all of them. The sample contains about 68,000 clones, approximately 81% of which appear only once. The starting material was CD4+ or CD8+ T cells sorted from blood, obtained in a trial of the OX40 agonist ivuxolimab. The receptor source for this set is an adult with an advanced solid tumor such as melanoma, head and neck, liver or kidney cancer.

This clone was counted only a few times. The gene calls are TRBV18 and TRBJ1-1, with 10 positions matching TRBD1. V was pared by 6 bases and J by 3 bases, with 4 bases of the junction left unmatched. CDR1 and CDR2 from the germline V gene are KGHSH and LQKENI. This CDR3 comprises 14 residues. The CDR3 reads CASSTGGRDTEAFF. The CDR3 DNA sequence: TGTGCCAGCTCGACAGGGGGCCGGGACACTGAAGCTTTCTTT.

This clone has more than one count but fewer than ten. The rearrangement links TRBV2 to TRBJ1-2, with 10 positions matching TRBD1. Unmatched junction bases numbered 2, after V lost 4 bases and J lost 6 bases. CDR1 and CDR2 (germline): SNHLY, FYNNEI. CDR3 length equals 13 residues. The CDR3 region is CASSGTGGNGYTF. The CDR3 region has the DNA TGTGCCAGCAGTGGGACAGGGGGGAATGGCTACACCTTC. Full variable domain (missing parts from reference TRBV2 and TRBJ1-2): EPEVTQTPSHQVTQMGQEVILRCVPISNHLYFYWYRQILGQKVEFLVSFYNNEISEKSEIFDDQFSVERPDGSNFTLKIRSTKLEDSAMYFCASSGTGGNGYTFGSGTRLTVV.